Each of the 18 T cell receptor beta chains below was sequenced from the same sample in a study of cytomegalovirus exposure and HLA in healthy donors (dated by TCRdb to about 2017). Library preparation was by the immunoSEQ multiplex PCR assay. For the multiplex PCR, a mixture combining 60 forward primers for TCR Vbeta segments and 13 reverse primers for TCR Jbeta segments was used. The table was pulled from immuneACCESS by TCRdb, which kept in-frame rearrangements only. Such tables lose some clones; where checked, under half of the loss comes from unresolved V genes, and the rest has no known cause. For this sample the table gives some 130,000 clones, of which roughly 80% were detected only once. Of the sample, 7.3% is held by the ten largest clones. The sample consisted of PBMCs. The receptors were gathered from a male donor in good health and CMV-seronegative.

This sequence joins TRBV5-5 and TRBJ2-1, with D possibly TRBD1 on 5 matching bases. V lost 2 bases, J lost 5 bases, and 14 bases lay in between. The length of the CDR3 is 15 residues. Germline V lookup: CDR1 SGHKS, CDR2 YYEKEE (reference sequence). For the CDR3, the DNA is TGTGCCAGCAGCTTTGGGGCGCTGAGGCACAATGAGCAGTTCTTC. This sequence encodes CASSFGALRHNEQFF.

The rearrangement links TRBV7-9 to TRBJ2-6, with D tentatively TRBD2 (6 bases). The CDR3 consists of 16 residues. CDR1 SEHNR and CDR2 FQNEAQ come from the germline V gene (reference sequence). The CDR3 DNA sequence: TGTGGCTTTCGAGGGAGACCGGGGGCTGGGGCCAACGTCCTGACTTTC. Protein: CGFRGRPGAGANVLTF.

The V call is TRBV19, the J call TRBJ2-5, with TRBD2 matching 7 bases. Losses at the gene ends were 7 bases for V and 5 bases for J; bases not matched to a gene: 10. The germline V gene has CDR1 LNHDA and CDR2 SQIVND (reference sequence). CDR3 length: 14 amino acids. CDR3 bases: TGTGCCAGTAATGGTGGGAGGGGTAGGGAGACCCAGTACTTC. Translating it yields CASNGGRGRETQYF.

The rearrangement joins TRBV5-1 to TRBJ2-5; weak D call: TRBD1 (6 bases). The J call may be mistaken, given a closer DNA end match to TRBJ2-7. CDR1 SGHRS and CDR2 YFSETQ come from the germline V gene. The CDR3 extends over 14 amino acids. CDR3 DNA sequence: TGCGCCAGCAGCCCCGGGACACTCTCCTACGAGCAGTACTTC. Translating it yields CASSPGTLSYEQYF.

V and J are TRBV7-3 and TRBJ1-2; TRBD1 matches 7 bases. This CDR3 has 13 amino acids. Per germline, CDR1 SGHTA and CDR2 FQGTGA. Germline trimming cut 5 bases from V and 3 bases from J; bases unmatched to any gene: 3. The CDR3 region is CASSPGTDYGYTF. As DNA, the CDR3 is TGTGCCAGCAGCCCCGGGACAGACTATGGCTACACCTTC.

The chain's CDR3 is CASSPERGPGADTQYF. CDR3 sequence (DNA): TGTGCCAGCAGCCCAGAGCGGGGCCCCGGGGCAGATACGCAGTATTTT. The J gene is TRBJ2-3, the V gene TRBV7-3, with 7 bases lining up with TRBD2. Germline loops: CDR1 SGHTA, CDR2 FQGTGA. V was clipped by 5 bases and J by 4 bases; unmatched bases: 12. The CDR3 has 16 amino acids.

V is TRBV11-3 and J is TRBJ2-1; 9 positions agree with TRBD2. Looked up from germline, CDR1 is SGHNT and CDR2 is YENEEA. V dropped 1 base and J dropped 7; count of bases not matched to a gene: 5. The CDR3 contains 15 residues. CDR3 region: CASSLGLAGWNEQFF. The DNA of the CDR3 is TGTGCCAGCAGCTTAGGGCTAGCGGGATGGAATGAGCAGTTCTTC.

V gene TRBV16 combines with J gene TRBJ2-3; TRBD2 matches at 10 bases. Germline trimming cut 2 bases from V and 6 bases from J; bases unmatched to any gene: 5. The germline gives CDR1 KGHSY, CDR2 FQNENV. This CDR3 contains 15 residues. CDR3 sequence: CASSQGLAAGDTQYF. The CDR3 coding sequence is TGTGCCAGCAGCCAAGGACTAGCGGCGGGGGATACGCAGTATTTT.

The V gene is TRBV7-3, the J gene TRBJ1-3; D is undetermined. Germline V CDR1 and CDR2: SGHTA, FQGTGA. The CDR3 spans 16 residues. The V end was cut by 5 bases, the J end by 2 bases, with 16 bases between. The CDR3 loop reads CASSHGRPGTGNTIYF. The CDR3 DNA sequence: TGTGCCAGCAGCCACGGGAGGCCCGGGACTGGAAACACCATATATTTT.

The chain couples TRBV5-5 to TRBJ1-1; D unresolved. The CDR3 sequence is 12 residues long. Trimming removed 2 bases from V and 8 bases from J, with 10 bases in between. Germline CDR1 reads SGHKS; CDR2 reads YYEKEE (reference sequence). CDR3: CASSFFQTEAFF. CDR3 DNA sequence: TGTGCCAGCAGCTTCTTCCAGACAGAAGCTTTCTTT.

The chain employs TRBV7-3 and TRBJ2-2; 12 nucleotides line up with TRBD2. Per the germline V gene, CDR1 is SGHTA and CDR2 is FQGTGA. J gave up 7 bases and V 5 bases, and 8 bases lay outside the gene matches. This CDR3 has 16 residues. The CDR3 nucleotides read TGTGCCAGCAGCCTCGGGACTAGCGGGCCCTACGGGGAGCTGTTTTTT. Its protein is CASSLGTSGPYGELFF.

The chain is built from TRBV28 and TRBJ2-3, with 11 bases identical to TRBD2. Trimming took 3 bases from V and 1 from J; bases not matched to a gene: 6. Germline V gene sequence: CDR1 MDHEN, CDR2 SYDVKM. This CDR3 spans 17 amino acids. In nucleotides, the CDR3 is TGTGCCAGCAGTTTTCCGTTACTAGCGGGGGGCACAGATACGCAGTATTTT. Residues: CASSFPLLAGGTDTQYF.

The genes are TRBV9 and TRBJ1-3; TRBD1 agrees at 8 bases. J lost 4 bases, V lost 0 bases, and 3 bases had no gene match. The germline V gene encodes CDR1 SGDLS and CDR2 YYNGEE. This CDR3 contains 15 residues. The CDR3 DNA reads as TGTGCCAGCAGCGTAGGGACAGGGCACGGAAACACCATATATTTT. As protein: CASSVGTGHGNTIYF.

The CDR3 is CASSVVSSGGLYNEQFF. The CDR3 DNA reads TGTGCCAGCAGCGTAGTGAGTAGCGGGGGTCTTTACAATGAGCAGTTCTTC. This chain uses TRBV9 with TRBJ2-1; TRBD2 agrees at 9 bases. V shed 0 bases and J 4 bases; nucleotides not matched to a gene: 8. Germline assignment: CDR1 SGDLS and CDR2 YYNGEE. CDR3 size: 17 residues.

The chain links TRBV5-1 to TRBJ2-3; TRBD2 agrees at 11 bases. The ends lost 2 bases at V and 2 bases at J; junction bases unmatched: 1. Germline-derived CDR1 and CDR2 are SGHRS and YFSETQ. The length of the CDR3 is 15 residues. The CDR3 reads CASSLLAGDTDTQYF. The CDR3 DNA sequence: TGCGCCAGCAGCTTACTAGCGGGGGACACAGATACGCAGTATTTT. The full variable domain, in which reference TRBV5-1 and TRBJ2-3 provide the parts outside the CDR3, is KAGVTQTPRYLIKTRGQQVTLSCSPISGHRSVSWYQQTPGQGLQFLFEYFSETQRNKGNFPGRFSGRQFSNSRSEMNVSTLELGDSALYLCASSLLAGDTDTQYFGPGTRLTVL.

The rearrangement uses TRBV5-1 and TRBJ1-1, with TRBD1 matching 7 bases. Losses at the gene ends were 4 bases for V and 4 bases for J; bases not matched to a gene: 13. The CDR3 length is 16 residues. Germline-derived CDR1 and CDR2 are SGHRS and YFSETQ. Here the CDR3 DNA reads TGCGCCAGCAGCCCCGGACAGGTCACCAAAGGCACTGAAGCTTTCTTT. Protein sequence: CASSPGQVTKGTEAFF.

The J gene is TRBJ1-5, the V gene TRBV2; D gene ambiguous. Deletions cut 2 bases from V and 5 bases from J, with 10 bases between. The CDR3 extends over 14 amino acids. Looked up from germline, CDR1 is SNHLY and CDR2 is FYNNEI. This chain's CDR3 is CASSETPVDQPQHF. Written as DNA, the CDR3 is TGTGCCAGCAGTGAAACACCAGTGGATCAGCCCCAGCATTTT. Full variable domain (rest looked up from reference TRBV2 and TRBJ1-5): EPEVTQTPSHQVTQMGQEVILRCVPISNHLYFYWYRQILGQKVEFLVSFYNNEISEKSEIFDDQFSVERPDGSNFTLKIRSTKLEDSAMYFCASSETPVDQPQHFGDGTRLSIL.

The chain combines TRBV11-3 with TRBJ1-3, with TRBD1 as a possible D gene (5 bases). Germline CDR1 is SGHNT and CDR2 is YENEEA. Trimming cost V 2 bases and J 8 bases, with 16 bases left between them. This CDR3 spans 15 amino acids. CDR3 amino acids: CASSLSGSPGDTIYF. In nucleotides, the CDR3 is TGTGCCAGCAGCTTAAGTGGGTCGCCGGGGGACACCATATATTTT.